One sample yielded the 3 T cell receptor beta chains listed below, sequenced in a study of CD4+ T cells in melanoma. Repertoires were generated with immunoSEQ multiplex PCR, while TCRdb's copy carries only in-frame clones and drops some. The sample carries about 140,000 clones, around 90% recorded once. These receptor sequences come from a human donor with melanoma.

The V gene is TRBV4-2, the J gene TRBJ2-7; 9 bases line up with TRBD2. CDR3 size: 15 residues. After removal of 3 bases from V and 6 bases from J, the junction contained 9 bases not matched to a gene. The germline V gene has CDR1 LGHNA and CDR2 YNFKEQ. This chain's CDR3 is CASSQSSGGRLEQYF. In nucleotides, the CDR3 is TGTGCCAGCAGCCAGTCCAGCGGGGGGCGTCTCGAGCAGTACTTC.

The chain carries TRBV5-1 and TRBJ1-2; D unresolved. CDR3 length: 15 amino acids. V lost 4 bases and J lost 5, with 18 bases in between. CDR1 SGHRS and CDR2 YFSETQ come from the germline V gene. The CDR3 DNA sequence: TGCGCCAGCAGCCCCGGAGATGGTTTTAGATATGGCTACACCTTC. This encodes CASSPGDGFRYGYTF. The variable domain in full, with the rest retrieved from reference TRBV5-1 and TRBJ1-2, is KAGVTQTPRYLIKTRGQQVTLSCSPISGHRSVSWYQQTPGQGLQFLFEYFSETQRNKGNFPGRFSGRQFSNSRSEMNVSTLELGDSALYLCASSPGDGFRYGYTFGSGTRLTVV.

This clone was found once. This sequence joins TRBV5-1 and TRBJ2-2; D may be TRBD2 (5 bases). The CDR3 sequence is 15 residues long. Trimming cost V 2 bases and J 4 bases, with 12 bases left between them. Germline V gene data show CDR1 as SGHRS and CDR2 as YFSETQ. Here the CDR3 reads CASSLVPAVTGELFF. The CDR3 DNA reads TGCGCCAGCAGCTTAGTTCCAGCGGTCACCGGGGAGCTGTTTTTT. The whole variable domain, remainder taken from reference TRBV5-1 and TRBJ2-2, is KAGVTQTPRYLIKTRGQQVTLSCSPISGHRSVSWYQQTPGQGLQFLFEYFSETQRNKGNFPGRFSGRQFSNSRSEMNVSTLELGDSALYLCASSLVPAVTGELFFGEGSRLTVL.